The rows below give T cell receptor beta chains drawn from one sample of a study of blood T cell repertoires in COVID-19. Produced via immunoSEQ multiplex PCR; TCRdb's table is partial and in-frame only. Of approximately 140,000 clones listed, roughly four fifths were seen once; the top ten hold 5.5% to 7%. The sample consisted of peripheral blood. These receptors were collected from a human donor in a cohort sampled during active COVID-19. CDR3s include the opening cysteine and the closing phenylalanine or tryptophan. The D gene is left open where the match is weak. For some rows the clone size is stated as once, few or many, or as a class when expanded; others skip it.

D: -; J: TRBJ1-2; size: -; V: TRBV10-3; DNA: TGTGCCATCAGTGAGTCAGGACAGATGTATGGCTACACCTTC; CDR3: CAISESGQMYGYTF
D: -; J: TRBJ1-6; size: -; V: TRBV6-2/TRBV6-3; DNA: TGTGCCAGCAGTTTGGTTCAGGGAACACCCCTCCACTTT; CDR3: CASSLVQGTPLHF
D: -; J: TRBJ1-3; size: -; V: TRBV25-1; DNA: TGTGCCAGCAGTGAATCGGGGACTTTGTTCTCTGGAAACACCATATATTTT; CDR3: CASSESGTLFSGNTIYF
D: TRBD1; J: TRBJ1-6; size: -; V: TRBV4-3; DNA: TGCGCCAGCAGCCAAGCAGGGGGCAAGTCACCCCTCCACTTT; CDR3: CASSQAGGKSPLHF
D: TRBD1; J: TRBJ2-5; size: -; V: TRBV19; DNA: TGTGCCAGTAGTGAACAGGGGGCTTCATCAGAGACCCAGTACTTC; CDR3: CASSEQGASSETQYF
D: TRBD1; J: TRBJ2-2; size: once; V: TRBV9; DNA: TGTGCCAGCAGCGCGGGACAGGGGGCTTACGGGGAGCTGTTTTTT; CDR3: CASSAGQGAYGELFF
D: TRBD2; J: TRBJ2-1; size: -; V: TRBV6-2/TRBV6-3; DNA: TGTGCCAGCAGTGGGACTAGCGGGGGGAACCACCCCTCCTACAATGAGCAGTTCTTC; CDR3: CASSGTSGGNHPSYNEQFF
D: -; J: TRBJ1-4; size: -; V: TRBV5-1; DNA: TGCGCCAGCAGCTTTACGGGTCCTAATGAAAAACTGTTTTTT; CDR3: CASSFTGPNEKLFF
D: TRBD1; J: TRBJ2-2; size: -; V: TRBV5-4; DNA: TGTGCCAGCAGCGGGGACAGGGCGGTTAGCGGGGAGCTGTTTTTT; CDR3: CASSGDRAVSGELFF
D: -; J: TRBJ2-4; size: -; V: TRBV9; DNA: TGTGCCAGCAGCGTAGGTGTTGAGACGGGGGCCAAAAACATTCAGTACTTC; CDR3: CASSVGVETGAKNIQYF
D: -; J: TRBJ2-5; size: -; V: TRBV29-1; DNA: TGCAGCGTAGGTGACAGACTCCAAGAGACCCAGTACTTC; CDR3: CSVGDRLQETQYF
D: -; J: TRBJ1-1; size: -; V: TRBV3-1/TRBV3-2; DNA: TGTGCCAGCAGCCCCAGCAGGGTTAACACTGAAGCTTTCTTT; CDR3: CASSPSRVNTEAFF
D: -; J: TRBJ2-7; size: -; V: TRBV25-1; DNA: TGTGCCAGCAGTTCGGGCTACGAGCAGTACTTC; CDR3: CASSSGYEQYF
D: -; J: TRBJ2-1; size: -; V: TRBV19; DNA: TGTGCCAGTACCCCCCGCCCAGGGAATGAGCAGTTCTTC; CDR3: CASTPRPGNEQFF
D: -; J: TRBJ1-6; size: -; V: TRBV27; DNA: TGTGCCAGCAGCTCAAAATGGAGCTCCTATAATTCACCCCTCCACTTT; CDR3: CASSSKWSSYNSPLHF
D: -; J: TRBJ1-1; size: few; V: TRBV9; DNA: TGTGCCAGCAGCGTAGAGCAGGGGAACACTGAAGCTTTCTTT; CDR3: CASSVEQGNTEAFF
D: TRBD1; J: TRBJ1-2; size: few; V: TRBV28; DNA: TGTGCCAGCAGTTCGGCGGTGGGGACAGTATCTAACTATGGCTACACCTTC; CDR3: CASSSAVGTVSNYGYTF
D: -; J: TRBJ2-2; size: -; V: TRBV24-1; DNA: TGTGCCACCAGTTTATCGGGGGTCGACGGGGAGCTGTTTTTT; CDR3: CATSLSGVDGELFF
D: TRBD2; J: TRBJ2-7; size: once; V: TRBV2; DNA: TGTGCCAGCAGAGGACTAGCGGGGCGCGAGCAGTACTTC; CDR3: CASRGLAGREQYF
D: TRBD1; J: TRBJ2-5; size: -; V: TRBV18; DNA: TGTGCCAGCTCACCAGGGACAGGGGGCCAAGAGACCCAGTACTTC; CDR3: CASSPGTGGQETQYF
D: TRBD2; J: TRBJ2-5; size: -; V: TRBV4-2; DNA: TGTGCCAGCAGCCAGCAGACTAGCGGGGGAGAGACCCAGTACTTC; CDR3: CASSQQTSGGETQYF
D: -; J: TRBJ2-5; size: -; V: TRBV28; DNA: TGTGCCAGCAGTTTGAGGGAAGAGACCCAGTACTTC; CDR3: CASSLREETQYF
D: -; J: TRBJ2-4; size: -; V: TRBV11-2; DNA: TGTGCCAGCAGCCTTCGGACAGAGATGGCCAAAAACATTCAGTACTTC; CDR3: CASSLRTEMAKNIQYF
D: TRBD2; J: TRBJ2-3; size: -; V: TRBV4-3; DNA: TGCGCCAGCAGCCAAGAGTTTTCCGGGTCACTAGCGGGGTACACAGATACGCAGTATTTT; CDR3: CASSQEFSGSLAGYTDTQYF
D: -; J: TRBJ2-1; size: once; V: TRBV28; DNA: TGTGCCAGCAGTCTGAAATTAGACAATGAGCAGTTCTTC; CDR3: CASSLKLDNEQFF
D: -; J: TRBJ1-5; size: -; V: TRBV10-3; DNA: TGTGCCATCACCCTTAGCAATCAGCCCCAGCATTTT; CDR3: CAITLSNQPQHF
D: -; J: TRBJ1-5; size: -; V: TRBV19; DNA: TGTGCCAGTAGTATTCCGGGGAGAGGGCAGCCCCAGCATTTT; CDR3: CASSIPGRGQPQHF
D: -; J: TRBJ2-5; size: -; V: TRBV18; DNA: TGTGCCAGCTCACTAATCCAAGAGACCCAGTACTTC; CDR3: CASSLIQETQYF
D: TRBD2; J: TRBJ2-3; size: -; V: TRBV10-3; DNA: TGTGCCATCAGCCGGACTAGCGGTAGCACAGATACGCAGTATTTT; CDR3: CAISRTSGSTDTQYF
D: -; J: TRBJ2-7; size: -; V: TRBV12-3/TRBV12-4; DNA: TGTGCCAGCAGTTCCCGCTACGAGCAGTACTTC; CDR3: CASSSRYEQYF
D: TRBD1; J: TRBJ1-1; size: once; V: TRBV6-8; DNA: TGTGCCAGCAGTGCCCCCTGTGACAGGGGTTTCATGAACACTGAAGCTTTCTTT; CDR3: CASSAPCDRGFMNTEAFF
D: TRBD2; J: TRBJ2-1; size: -; V: TRBV19; DNA: TGTGCCTCAGGGGCTAGCGGGAAAATCTCCTACAATGAGCAGTTCTTC; CDR3: CASGASGKISYNEQFF
D: -; J: TRBJ1-3; size: -; V: TRBV4-1; DNA: TGCGCCAGCAGCCAAGATTCCAGTCGCCTCTCTGGAAACACCATATATTTT; CDR3: CASSQDSSRLSGNTIYF
D: TRBD2; J: TRBJ2-1; size: -; V: TRBV19; DNA: TGTGCCAGTAGCCCGCGGACTAGCGGGGTGGGAAATGAGCAGTTCTTC; CDR3: CASSPRTSGVGNEQFF
D: TRBD1; J: TRBJ2-7; size: -; V: TRBV9; DNA: TGTGCCAGCAGCGTGGCCCCGGACAGGGACAACGAGCAGTACTTC; CDR3: CASSVAPDRDNEQYF